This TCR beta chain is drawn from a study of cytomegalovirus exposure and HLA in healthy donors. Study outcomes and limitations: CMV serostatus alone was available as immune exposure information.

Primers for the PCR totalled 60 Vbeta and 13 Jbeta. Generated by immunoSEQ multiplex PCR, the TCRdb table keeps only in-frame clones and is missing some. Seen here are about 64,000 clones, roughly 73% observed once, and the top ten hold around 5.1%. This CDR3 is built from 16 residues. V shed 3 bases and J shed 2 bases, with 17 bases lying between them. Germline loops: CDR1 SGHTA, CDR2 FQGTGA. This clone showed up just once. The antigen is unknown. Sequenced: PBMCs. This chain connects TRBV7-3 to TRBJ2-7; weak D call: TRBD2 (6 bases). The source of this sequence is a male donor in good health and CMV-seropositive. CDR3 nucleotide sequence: TGTGCCAGCAGCTTGAGTGGCGGGACGGGCGCCTACGAGCAGTACTTC. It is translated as CASSLSGGTGAYEQYF.